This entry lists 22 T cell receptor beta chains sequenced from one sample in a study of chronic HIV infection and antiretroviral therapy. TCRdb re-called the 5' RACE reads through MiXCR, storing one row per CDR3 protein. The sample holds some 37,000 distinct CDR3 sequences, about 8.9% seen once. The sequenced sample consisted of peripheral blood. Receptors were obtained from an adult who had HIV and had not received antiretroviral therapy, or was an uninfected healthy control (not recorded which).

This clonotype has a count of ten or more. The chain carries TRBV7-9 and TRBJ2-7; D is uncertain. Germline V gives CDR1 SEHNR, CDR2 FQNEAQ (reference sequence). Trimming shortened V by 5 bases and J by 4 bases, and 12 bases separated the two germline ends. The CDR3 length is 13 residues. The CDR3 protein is CASSLGTEYEQYF. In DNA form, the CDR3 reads TGTGCCAGCAGCCTCGGAACCGAGTACGAGCAGTACTTC.

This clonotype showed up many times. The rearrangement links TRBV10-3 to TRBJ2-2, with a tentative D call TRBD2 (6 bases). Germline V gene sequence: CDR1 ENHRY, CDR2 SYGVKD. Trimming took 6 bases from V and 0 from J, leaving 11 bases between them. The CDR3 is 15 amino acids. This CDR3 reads CAIRGGTPNTGELFF. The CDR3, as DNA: TGTGCCATCAGAGGCGGGACCCCGAACACCGGGGAGCTGTTTTTT.

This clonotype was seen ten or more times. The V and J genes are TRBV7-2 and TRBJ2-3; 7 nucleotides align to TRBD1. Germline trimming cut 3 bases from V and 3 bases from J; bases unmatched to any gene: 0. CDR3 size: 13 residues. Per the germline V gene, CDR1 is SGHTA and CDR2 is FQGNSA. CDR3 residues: CASSLDRTDTQYF. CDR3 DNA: TGTGCCAGCAGCTTGGACAGGACAGATACGCAGTATTTT. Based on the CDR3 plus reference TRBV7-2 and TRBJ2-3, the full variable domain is GAGVSQSPSNKVTEKGKDVELRCDPISGHTALYWYRQSLGQGLEFLIYFQGNSAPDKSGLPSDRFSAERTGGSVSTLTIQRTQQEDSAVYLCASSLDRTDTQYFGPGTRLTVL.

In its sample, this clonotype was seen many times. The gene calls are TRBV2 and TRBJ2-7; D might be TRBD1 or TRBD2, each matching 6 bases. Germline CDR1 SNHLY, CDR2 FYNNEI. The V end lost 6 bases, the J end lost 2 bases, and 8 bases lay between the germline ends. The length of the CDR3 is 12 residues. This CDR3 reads CASSGGPYEQYF. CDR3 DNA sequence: TGTGCCAGCAGCGGGGGCCCCTACGAGCAGTACTTC.

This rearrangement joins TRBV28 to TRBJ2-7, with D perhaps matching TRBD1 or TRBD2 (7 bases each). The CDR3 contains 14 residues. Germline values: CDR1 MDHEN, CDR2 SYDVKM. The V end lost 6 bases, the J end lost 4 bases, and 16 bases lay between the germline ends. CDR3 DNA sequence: TGTGCCAGCAGCCCCCCCCAGGGGGGGTACGAGCAGTACTTC. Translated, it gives CASSPPQGGYEQYF.

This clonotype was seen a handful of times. CDR3 in DNA: TGTGCCATCAGTGAGTCCGGGCTCACTGAAGCTTTCTTT. Translating it yields CAISESGLTEAFF. The V and J genes are TRBV10-3 and TRBJ1-1; unclear D gene. CDR1 is ENHRY, CDR2 SYGVKD, per germline. There are 13 residues in the CDR3. Between the trimmed V and J ends, which lost 0 bases and 4 bases, there was a span of 6 bases.

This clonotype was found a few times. CDR3 nucleotide sequence: TGTGCCAGCAGCTTAAGGGGGGCGTTTAGGGAAAAACTGTTTTTT. This translates into CASSLRGAFREKLFF. J is TRBJ1-4 and V is TRBV7-8; possibly TRBD1 for D (6 bases). The CDR3 contains 15 residues. Germline V CDR1 and CDR2: SGHVS, FQNEAQ. V lost 2 bases and J 8 bases, leaving 15 bases between the germline ends.

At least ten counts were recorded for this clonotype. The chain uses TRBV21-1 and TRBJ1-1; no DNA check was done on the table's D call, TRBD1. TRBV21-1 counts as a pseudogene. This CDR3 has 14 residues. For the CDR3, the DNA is TGTGCCAGCACCGCTCGAGGGGGAAACACTGAAGCTTTCTTT. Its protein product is CASTARGGNTEAFF.

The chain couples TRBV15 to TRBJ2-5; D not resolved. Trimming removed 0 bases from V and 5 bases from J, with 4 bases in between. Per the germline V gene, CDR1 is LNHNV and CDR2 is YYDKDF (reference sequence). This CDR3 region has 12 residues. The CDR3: CATSRDVETQYF. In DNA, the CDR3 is TGTGCCACCAGCAGAGATGTTGAGACCCAGTACTTC.

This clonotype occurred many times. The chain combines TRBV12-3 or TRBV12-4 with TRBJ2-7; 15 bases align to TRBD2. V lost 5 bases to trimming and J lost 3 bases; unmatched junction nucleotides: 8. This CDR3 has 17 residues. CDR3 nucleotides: TGTGCCAGCAGTCGATCCGGACTAGCGGGAGGGCTCTACGAGCAGTACTTC. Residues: CASSRSGLAGGLYEQYF.

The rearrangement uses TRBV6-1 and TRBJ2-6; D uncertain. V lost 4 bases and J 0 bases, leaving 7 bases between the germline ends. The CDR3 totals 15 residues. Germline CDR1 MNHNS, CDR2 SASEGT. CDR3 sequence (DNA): TGTGCCAGCAGTGTTTCCAGCTCTGGGGCCAACGTCCTGACTTTC. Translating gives CASSVSSSGANVLTF.

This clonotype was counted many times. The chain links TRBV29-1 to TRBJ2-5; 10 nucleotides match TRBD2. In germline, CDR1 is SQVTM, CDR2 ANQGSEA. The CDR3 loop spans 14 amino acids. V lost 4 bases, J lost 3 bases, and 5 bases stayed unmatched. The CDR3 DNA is TGCAGCGTTGCCCCTAGCGGGAGTGAAGAGACCCAGTACTTC. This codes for CSVAPSGSEETQYF.

The CDR3 reads CSVSRGETEAFF. CDR3 bases: TGCAGCGTTAGTCGGGGAGAAACTGAAGCTTTCTTT. V and J are TRBV29-1 and TRBJ1-1; D gene uncertain. V lost 5 bases, J lost 5 bases, and 12 bases lay in between. The CDR3 has 12 amino acids. Germline CDR1 SQVTM, CDR2 ANQGSEA. Variable domain in full (rest from reference TRBV29-1 and TRBJ1-1): SAVISQKPSRDICQRGTSLTIQCQVDSQVTMMFWYRQQPGQSLTLIATANQGSEATYESGFVIDKFPISRPNLTFSTLTVSNMSPEDSSIYLCSVSRGETEAFFGQGTRLTVV.

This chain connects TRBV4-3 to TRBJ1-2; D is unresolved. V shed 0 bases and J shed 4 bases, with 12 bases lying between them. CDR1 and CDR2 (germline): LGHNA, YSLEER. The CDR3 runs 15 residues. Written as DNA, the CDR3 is TGCGCCAGCAGCCAAGATCTACCGGAATCCTATGGCTACACCTTC. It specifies CASSQDLPESYGYTF.

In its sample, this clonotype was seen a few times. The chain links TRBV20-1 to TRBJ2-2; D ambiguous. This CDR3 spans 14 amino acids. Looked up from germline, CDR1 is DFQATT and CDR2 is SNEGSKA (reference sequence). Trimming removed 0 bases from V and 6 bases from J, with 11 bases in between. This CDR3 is CSARDRRIAGELFF. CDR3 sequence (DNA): TGCAGTGCTAGAGATAGGCGGATCGCCGGGGAGCTGTTTTTT.

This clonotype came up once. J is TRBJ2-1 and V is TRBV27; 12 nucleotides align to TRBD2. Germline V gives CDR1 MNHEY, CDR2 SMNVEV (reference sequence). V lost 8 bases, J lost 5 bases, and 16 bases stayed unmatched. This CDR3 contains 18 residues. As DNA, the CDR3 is TGTGCCAGCTCCAAGGGGCTAGCGGGAGGGCTTAGTCACAATGAGCAGTTCTTC. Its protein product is CASSKGLAGGLSHNEQFF.

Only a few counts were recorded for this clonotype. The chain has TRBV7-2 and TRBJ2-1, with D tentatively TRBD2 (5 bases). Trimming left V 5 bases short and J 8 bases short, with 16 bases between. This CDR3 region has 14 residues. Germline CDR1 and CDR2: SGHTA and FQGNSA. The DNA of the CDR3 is TGTGCCAGCAGCGTGGACTCCCCGTTTGATGAGCAGTTCTTC. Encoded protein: CASSVDSPFDEQFF.

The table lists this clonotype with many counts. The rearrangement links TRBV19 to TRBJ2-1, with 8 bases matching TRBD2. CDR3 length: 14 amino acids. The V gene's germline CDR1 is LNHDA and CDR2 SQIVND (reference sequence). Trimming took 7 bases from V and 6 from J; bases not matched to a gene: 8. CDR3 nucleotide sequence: TGTGCCAGTAAATTCGGGGGGGCTTTCAATGAGCAGTTCTTC. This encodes CASKFGGAFNEQFF.

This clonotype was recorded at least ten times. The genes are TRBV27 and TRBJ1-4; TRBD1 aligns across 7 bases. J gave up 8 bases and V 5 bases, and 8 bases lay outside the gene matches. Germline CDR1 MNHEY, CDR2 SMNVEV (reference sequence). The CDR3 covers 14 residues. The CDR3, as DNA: TGTGCCAGCAGTGCGGACAGGTGGGGGGAAAAACTGTTTTTT. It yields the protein CASSADRWGEKLFF.

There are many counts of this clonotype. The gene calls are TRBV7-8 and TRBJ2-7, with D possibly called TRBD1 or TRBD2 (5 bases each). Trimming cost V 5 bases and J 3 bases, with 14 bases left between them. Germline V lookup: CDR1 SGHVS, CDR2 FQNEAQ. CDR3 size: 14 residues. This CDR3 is CASSQTGTLYEQYF. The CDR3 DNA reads TGTGCCAGCAGCCAAACCGGGACCCTCTACGAGCAGTACTTC. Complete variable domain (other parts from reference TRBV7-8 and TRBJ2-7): GAGVSQSPRYKVAKRGQDVALRCDPISGHVSLFWYQQALGQGPEFLTYFQNEAQLDKSGLPSDRFFAERPEGSVSTLKIQRTQQEDSAVYLCASSQTGTLYEQYFGPGTRLTVT.

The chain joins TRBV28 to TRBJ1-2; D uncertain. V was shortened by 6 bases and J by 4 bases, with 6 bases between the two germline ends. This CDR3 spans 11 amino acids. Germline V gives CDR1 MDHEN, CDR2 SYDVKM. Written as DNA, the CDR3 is TGTGCCAGCAGCATGACCTATGGCTACACCTTC. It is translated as CASSMTYGYTF.

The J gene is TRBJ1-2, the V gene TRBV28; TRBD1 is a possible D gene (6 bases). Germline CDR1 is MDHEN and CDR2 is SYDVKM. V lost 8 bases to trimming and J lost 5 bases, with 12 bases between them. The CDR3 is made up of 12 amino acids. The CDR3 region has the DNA TGTGCCAGCGCGGAGGGGGTTTATGGCTACACCTTC. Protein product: CASAEGVYGYTF.